This T cell receptor beta chain was obtained from a study of cytomegalovirus exposure and HLA in healthy donors. Study information: Among 398 genotyped donors, about 85% fell in the Caucasian-associated ancestry cluster. Regarding the study as a whole: Per a prior analysis, the majority of TCR beta V segments were productive roughly 90% or roughly 30% of the time. Trimming of TCR beta V- and J-genes showed a link, identified in a later analysis, to a missense DCLRE1C variant. The study recorded fewer than 200 TCR beta chains that were cytomegalovirus-associated.

Both 60 Vbeta primers and 13 Jbeta primers went into the PCR. Produced via immunoSEQ multiplex PCR; TCRdb's table is partial and in-frame only. The data contain some 110,000 clones, around three quarters of them singletons. On this clone itself: Its antigen is undetermined.

Germline V gene sequence: CDR1 SGDLS, CDR2 YYNGEE. Trimming removed 0 bases from V and 5 bases from J, with 17 bases in between. The CDR3 spans 16 residues. The V gene is TRBV9, the J gene TRBJ1-2; possible D gene TRBD1, 5 bases. The sequenced sample was PBMCs. The receptor's source is a man between 25 and 39 years old in good health and CMV-seropositive. For the CDR3, the DNA is TGTGCCAGCAGCGTAGACCCACAGATCCGGGGGTATGGCTACACCTTC. The encoded protein is CASSVDPQIRGYGYTF.